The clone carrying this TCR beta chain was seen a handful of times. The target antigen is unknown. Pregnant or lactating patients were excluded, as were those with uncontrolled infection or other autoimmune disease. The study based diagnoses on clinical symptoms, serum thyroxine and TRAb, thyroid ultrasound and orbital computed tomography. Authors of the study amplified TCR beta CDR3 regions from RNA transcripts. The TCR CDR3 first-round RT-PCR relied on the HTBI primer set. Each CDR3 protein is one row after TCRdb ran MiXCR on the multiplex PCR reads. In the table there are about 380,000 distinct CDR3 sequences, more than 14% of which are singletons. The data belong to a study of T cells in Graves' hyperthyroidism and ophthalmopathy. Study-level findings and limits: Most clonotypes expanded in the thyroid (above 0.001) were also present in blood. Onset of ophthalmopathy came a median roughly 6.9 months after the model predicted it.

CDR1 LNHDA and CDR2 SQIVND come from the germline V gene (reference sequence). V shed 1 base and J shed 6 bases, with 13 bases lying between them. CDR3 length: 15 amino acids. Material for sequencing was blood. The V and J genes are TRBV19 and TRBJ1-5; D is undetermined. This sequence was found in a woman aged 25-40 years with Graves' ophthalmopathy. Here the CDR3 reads CASSIGQVGSQPQHF. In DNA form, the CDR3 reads TGTGCCAGTAGTATAGGGCAGGTAGGTTCTCAGCCCCAGCATTTT.